These T cell receptor beta chains were read from a single sample in a study of blood T cell repertoires in COVID-19. Data came from immunoSEQ multiplex PCR; TCRdb stores just in-frame clones and leaves some out. The sample has a few hundred thousand clones; 89% are singletons. Source material: PBMCs or T cells enriched from blood (not recorded which). Every receptor here comes from a woman aged 40 to 50 who had recovered from COVID-19. CDR3s include the opening cysteine and the closing phenylalanine or tryptophan. Fields, in order: clone size, J gene, D gene, V gene, CDR3 protein, CDR3 DNA. The D gene is left open where the match is weak. Only part of the rows carry a size: once, few, many, or a class if the clone is expanded.

few | TRBJ2-5 | TRBD2 | TRBV6-2/TRBV6-3 | CASSYLLAGSKETQYF | TGTGCCAGCAGTTACCTACTAGCGGGGAGTAAAGAGACCCAGTACTTC
. | TRBJ2-7 | . | TRBV5-4 | CASSLGAGAEYEQYF | TGTGCCAGCAGCTTGGGGGCGGGGGCGGAATACGAGCAGTACTTC
. | TRBJ2-7 | TRBD2 | TRBV27 | CASSSRGGGRSYEQYF | TGTGCCAGCAGTTCTCGGGGGGGCGGGAGGTCCTACGAGCAGTACTTC
few | TRBJ2-7 | TRBD1 | TRBV28 | CASGGGTGVNEQYF | TGTGCCAGTGGAGGGGGGACAGGGGTCAACGAGCAGTACTTC
. | TRBJ2-5 | TRBD2 | TRBV11-2 | CASSSGLAGGGYQETQYF | TGTGCCAGCAGCTCTGGACTAGCGGGAGGGGGGTACCAAGAGACCCAGTACTTC
once | TRBJ2-5 | . | TRBV9 | CASSVVAEETQYF | TGTGCCAGCAGCGTAGTGGCGGAAGAGACCCAGTACTTC
. | TRBJ1-2 | . | TRBV3-1/TRBV3-2 | CASSQQALGEGYTF | TGTGCCAGCAGCCAACAGGCCCTGGGTGAAGGCTACACCTTC
. | TRBJ2-7 | TRBD1 | TRBV2 | CASSSGPAGQGYEQYF | TGTGCCAGCAGCTCCGGTCCAGCGGGACAGGGCTACGAGCAGTACTTC
. | TRBJ2-7 | TRBD2 | TRBV3-1/TRBV3-2 | CASSQPGLAGTEQYF | TGTGCCAGCAGCCAACCGGGACTAGCGGGAACCGAGCAGTACTTC
. | TRBJ1-1 | TRBD1 | TRBV9 | CASSGQGVGTEAFF | TGTGCCAGCAGCGGACAGGGGGTAGGGACTGAAGCTTTCTTT
once | TRBJ1-3 | TRBD1 | TRBV5-4 | CASSLAGTGTTSGNTIYF | TGTGCCAGCAGCTTGGCTGGGACAGGGACCACCTCTGGAAACACCATATATTTT
. | TRBJ2-5 | TRBD2 | TRBV10-3 | CAIRGVLAGPEYF | TGTGCCATCAGGGGGGTCCTAGCGGGCCCCGAGTACTTC
. | TRBJ2-7 | TRBD1 | TRBV7-3 | CASSPGQGGGSYEQYF | TGTGCCAGCAGCCCCGGACAGGGCGGCGGCTCCTACGAGCAGTACTTC
once | TRBJ1-1 | . | TRBV10-3 | CATGGTTGKGEAFF | TGTGCCACCGGGGGGACAACGGGGAAGGGTGAAGCTTTCTTT
. | TRBJ2-7 | TRBD2 | TRBV7-2 | CASSPQSSGGANEQYF | TGTGCCAGCAGCCCCCAATCTAGCGGGGGGGCCAACGAGCAGTACTTC
. | TRBJ2-1 | TRBD2 | TRBV4-1 | CASSTTTSGSNEQFF | TGCGCCAGCAGTACCACCACTAGCGGGTCTAATGAGCAGTTCTTC
. | TRBJ2-3 | . | TRBV12-3/TRBV12-4 | CASSFQDTQYF | TGTGCCAGCAGTTTCCAAGATACGCAGTATTTT
. | TRBJ2-7 | TRBD2 | TRBV24-1 | CATRKTYGLATYEQYF | TGTGCCACTAGAAAAACATACGGACTAGCGACCTACGAGCAGTACTTC
. | TRBJ2-5 | . | TRBV9 | CASSSPRSDRYQETQYF | TGTGCCAGCAGCTCCCCCCGCAGCGACAGATACCAAGAGACCCAGTACTTC
once | TRBJ2-7 | . | TRBV7-6 | CASSPRTETYEQYF | TGTGCCAGCAGCCCAAGGACAGAGACCTACGAGCAGTACTTC
. | TRBJ2-1 | TRBD1 | TRBV24-1 | CATSASRGEQFF | TGTGCCACCAGTGCTAGCAGGGGGGAGCAGTTCTTC
. | TRBJ2-1 | . | TRBV7-2 | CASIPADFYNEQFF | TGTGCCAGCATCCCAGCGGACTTCTACAATGAGCAGTTCTTC
. | TRBJ1-5 | . | TRBV19 | CASIDGLGGYSNQPQHF | TGTGCCAGTATCGACGGATTAGGGGGTTATAGCAATCAGCCCCAGCATTTT
. | TRBJ2-1 | . | TRBV5-6 | CASSLELPTYNEQFF | TGTGCCAGCAGCTTGGAACTACCCACTTACAATGAGCAGTTCTTC
. | TRBJ1-6 | . | TRBV18 | CASSLSGGLDSPLHF | TGTGCCAGCTCACTCTCCGGGGGACTGGATTCACCCCTCCACTTT
. | TRBJ2-6 | . | TRBV27 | CASSNTGIGANVLTF | TGTGCCAGCAGCAATACAGGTATTGGGGCCAACGTCCTGACTTTC
. | TRBJ1-2 | . | TRBV6-5 | CASSLSGNYGYTF | TGTGCCAGCAGTTTGTCAGGAAACTATGGCTACACCTTC
. | TRBJ1-5 | . | TRBV10-3 | CAISEAYNQPQHF | TGTGCCATCAGTGAGGCCTACAATCAGCCCCAGCATTTT
. | TRBJ2-2 | TRBD1 | TRBV7-2 | CASSPRGRRGELFF | TGTGCCAGCAGCCCGAGGGGGCGTAGGGGGGAGCTGTTTTTT
once | TRBJ1-1 | TRBD1 | TRBV28 | CASFRTGGVNTEAFF | TGTGCCAGCTTTCGGACAGGGGGAGTAAACACTGAAGCTTTCTTT
. | TRBJ2-3 | TRBD2 | TRBV6-2/TRBV6-3 | CASSYSPSGSPDTQYF | TGTGCCAGCAGTTACTCGCCTAGCGGGAGCCCAGATACGCAGTATTTT
. | TRBJ2-7 | . | TRBV19 | CATRQNYEQYF | TGTGCCACCCGACAGAACTACGAGCAGTACTTC
. | TRBJ1-6 | . | TRBV3-1/TRBV3-2 | CASSQMSSYNSPLHF | TGTGCCAGCAGCCAAATGAGCTCCTATAATTCACCCCTCCACTTT
. | TRBJ1-2 | . | TRBV5-5 | CASSPGRDTNYGYTF | TGTGCCAGCAGCCCTGGACGGGATACTAACTATGGCTACACCTTC
. | TRBJ1-3 | TRBD1 | TRBV5-8 | CASSITGASGNTIYF | TGTGCCAGCAGCATCACAGGGGCCTCTGGAAACACCATATATTTT
. | TRBJ1-2 | . | TRBV24-1 | CATSDATVYGYTF | TGTGCCACCAGTGACGCGACAGTCTATGGCTACACCTTC
. | TRBJ1-2 | . | TRBV19 | CASAPLGAQTAHYGYTF | TGTGCCAGCGCACCCCTCGGCGCCCAAACAGCTCACTATGGCTACACCTTC
once | TRBJ1-5 | TRBD1 | TRBV5-6 | CASSLMGQRAQHF | TGTGCCAGCAGCTTAATGGGACAGCGGGCCCAGCATTTT
. | TRBJ1-1 | . | TRBV18 | CASSPDRDTEAFF | TGTGCCAGCTCACCCGATCGGGACACTGAAGCTTTCTTT
. | TRBJ2-1 | . | TRBV7-8 | CASSFGSGDPSYNEQFF | TGTGCCAGCAGCTTCGGGTCGGGGGACCCCTCCTACAATGAGCAGTTCTTC
once | TRBJ2-7 | TRBD1 | TRBV9 | CASSVGGTGSEQYF | TGTGCCAGCAGCGTAGGGGGGACAGGGAGCGAGCAGTACTTC
. | TRBJ2-1 | TRBD1 | TRBV12-3/TRBV12-4 | CASSTGVVLQFF | TGTGCCAGCAGTACAGGGGTGGTCCTGCAGTTCTTC
. | TRBJ2-3 | TRBD1 | TRBV2 | CASSSDRGQTDTQYF | TGTGCCAGCAGCTCCGACAGGGGGCAAACAGATACGCAGTATTTT